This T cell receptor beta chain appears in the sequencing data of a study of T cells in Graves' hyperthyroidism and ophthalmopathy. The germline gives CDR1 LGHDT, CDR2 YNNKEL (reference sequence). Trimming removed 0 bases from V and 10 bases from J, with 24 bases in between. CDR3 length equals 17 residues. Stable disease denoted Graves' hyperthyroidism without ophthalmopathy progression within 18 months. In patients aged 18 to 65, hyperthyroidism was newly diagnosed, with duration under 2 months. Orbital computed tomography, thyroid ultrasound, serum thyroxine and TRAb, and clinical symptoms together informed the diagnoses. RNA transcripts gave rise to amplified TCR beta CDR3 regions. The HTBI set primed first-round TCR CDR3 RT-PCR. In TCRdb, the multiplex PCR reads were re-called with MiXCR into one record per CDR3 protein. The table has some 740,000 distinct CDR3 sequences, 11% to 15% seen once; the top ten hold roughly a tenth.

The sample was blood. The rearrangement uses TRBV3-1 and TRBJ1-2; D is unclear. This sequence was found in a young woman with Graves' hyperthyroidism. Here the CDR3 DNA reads TGTGCCAGCAGCCAAGATTTAGTCGCGGCCGCGTTTGGATACTACACCTTC. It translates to CASSQDLVAAAFGYYTF.